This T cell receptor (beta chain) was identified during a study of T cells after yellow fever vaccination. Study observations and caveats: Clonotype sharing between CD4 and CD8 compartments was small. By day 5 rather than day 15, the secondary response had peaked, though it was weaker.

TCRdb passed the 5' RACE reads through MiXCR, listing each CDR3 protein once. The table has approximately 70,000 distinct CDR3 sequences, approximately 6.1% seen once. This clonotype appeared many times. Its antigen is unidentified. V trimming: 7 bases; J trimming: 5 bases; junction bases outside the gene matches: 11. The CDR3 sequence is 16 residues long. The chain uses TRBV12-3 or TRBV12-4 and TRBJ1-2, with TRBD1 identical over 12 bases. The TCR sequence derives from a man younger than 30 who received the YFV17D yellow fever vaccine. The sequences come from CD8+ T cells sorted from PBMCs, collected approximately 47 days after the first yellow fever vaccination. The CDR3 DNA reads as TGTGCCAGCATACCTCTTGGGACAGGGGGCATGTATGGCTACACCTTC. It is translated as CASIPLGTGGMYGYTF.